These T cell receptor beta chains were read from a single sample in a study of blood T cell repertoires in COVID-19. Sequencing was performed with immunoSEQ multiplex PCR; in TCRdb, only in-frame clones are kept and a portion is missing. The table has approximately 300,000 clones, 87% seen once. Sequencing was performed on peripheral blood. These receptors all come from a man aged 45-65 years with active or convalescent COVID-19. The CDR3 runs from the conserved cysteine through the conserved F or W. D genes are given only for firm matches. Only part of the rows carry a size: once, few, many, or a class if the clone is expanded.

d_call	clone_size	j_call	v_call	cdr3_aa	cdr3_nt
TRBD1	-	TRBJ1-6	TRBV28	CATTGTVRNSPLHF	TGTGCCACGACAGGGACAGTAAGGAATTCACCCCTCCACTTT
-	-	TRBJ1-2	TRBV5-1	CASSLQGSNYGYTF	TGCGCCAGCAGCTTACAGGGATCTAACTATGGCTACACCTTC
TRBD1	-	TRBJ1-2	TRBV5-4	CASSPIPGQRSYGYTF	TGTGCCAGCAGCCCAATACCGGGACAGAGAAGCTATGGCTACACCTTC
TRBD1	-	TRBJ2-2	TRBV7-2	CASNPGQGRGTGELFF	TGTGCCAGCAACCCCGGACAGGGAAGAGGGACCGGGGAGCTGTTTTTT
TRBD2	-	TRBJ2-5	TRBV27	CASSSAPLAGGEETQYF	TGTGCCAGCAGTTCTGCCCCTCTAGCGGGGGGAGAAGAGACCCAGTACTTC
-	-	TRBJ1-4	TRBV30	CAWSVQGSEKLFF	TGTGCCTGGAGTGTACAGGGTTCTGAAAAACTGTTTTTT
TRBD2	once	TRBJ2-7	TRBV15	CATSRDFKASGFYEQYF	TGTGCCACCAGCAGAGATTTTAAGGCTAGCGGATTCTACGAGCAGTACTTC
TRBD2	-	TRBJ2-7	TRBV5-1	CASSLALAGGSYEQYF	TGCGCCAGCAGCTTGGCACTAGCGGGAGGCTCCTACGAGCAGTACTTC
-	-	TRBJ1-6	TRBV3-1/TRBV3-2	CASSQGGFSNSPLHF	TGTGCCAGCAGCCAGGGAGGTTTCAGTAATTCACCCCTCCACTTT
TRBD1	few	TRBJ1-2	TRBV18	CASSRTTGSYGYTF	TGTGCCAGCTCAAGAACGACAGGGAGCTATGGCTACACCTTC
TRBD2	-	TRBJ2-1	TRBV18	CASSPDSSGVHNEQFF	TGTGCCAGCTCACCAGATTCTAGCGGGGTACACAATGAGCAGTTCTTC
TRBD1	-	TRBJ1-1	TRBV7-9	CASSWRGQGVTEAFF	TGTGCCAGCAGCTGGCGGGGACAGGGAGTCACTGAAGCTTTCTTT
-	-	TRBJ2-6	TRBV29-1	CSVARQAPGANVLTF	TGCAGCGTTGCCCGTCAAGCTCCTGGGGCCAACGTCCTGACTTTC
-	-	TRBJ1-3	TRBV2	CASSVFSGNTIYF	TGTGCCAGCAGTGTCTTCTCTGGAAACACCATATATTTT
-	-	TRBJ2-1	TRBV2	CASSGKHEQFF	TGTGCCAGCAGTGGAAAGCATGAGCAGTTCTTC
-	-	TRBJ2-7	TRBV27	CASRSRSYEQYF	TGTGCCAGCAGGAGCAGGTCCTACGAGCAGTACTTC
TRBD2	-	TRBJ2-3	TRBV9	CASSTETGLETDTQYF	TGTGCCAGCAGCACCGAGACGGGACTAGAGACAGATACGCAGTATTTT
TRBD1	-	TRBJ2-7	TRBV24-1	CATSDGQGSYEQYF	TGTGCCACCAGTGATGGACAGGGGTCCTACGAGCAGTACTTC
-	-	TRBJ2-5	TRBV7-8	CASSPQASAGWETQYF	TGTGCCAGCAGCCCCCAAGCTAGCGCGGGGTGGGAGACCCAGTACTTC
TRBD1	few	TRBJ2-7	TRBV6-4	CASIGTGGYEQYF	TGTGCCAGCATAGGTACAGGGGGCTACGAGCAGTACTTC
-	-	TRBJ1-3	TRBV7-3	CASSFRQGGAIYF	TGTGCCAGCAGCTTCCGGCAGGGAGGCGCCATATATTTT
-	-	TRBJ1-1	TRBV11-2	CASSLAGRRNTEAFF	TGTGCCAGCAGCTTAGCAGGGAGGAGGAACACTGAAGCTTTCTTT
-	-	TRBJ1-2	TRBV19	CASSPVWGNYGYTF	TGTGCCAGTAGTCCCGTGTGGGGCAACTATGGCTACACCTTC
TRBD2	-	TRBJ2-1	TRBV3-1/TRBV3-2	CASSLLGGNEQFF	TGTGCCAGCAGCCTACTGGGGGGGAATGAGCAGTTCTTC
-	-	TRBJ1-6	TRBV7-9	CASKPPSPLHF	TGTGCCAGCAAGCCGCCTTCACCCCTCCACTTT
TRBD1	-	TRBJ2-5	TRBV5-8	CASSSRTGVTQETQYF	TGTGCCAGCAGCAGTAGGACAGGCGTGACTCAAGAGACCCAGTACTTC
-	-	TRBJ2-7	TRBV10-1	CASSESVGSPTYEQYF	TGCGCCAGCAGTGAGTCTGTCGGGAGCCCTACTTACGAGCAGTACTTC
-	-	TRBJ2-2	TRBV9	CASSLLNTGELFF	TGTGCCAGCAGCCTCTTGAACACCGGGGAGCTGTTTTTT
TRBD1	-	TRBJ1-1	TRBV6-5	CASRTAGGWNTEAFF	TGTGCCAGCAGGACCGCAGGGGGATGGAACACTGAAGCTTTCTTT
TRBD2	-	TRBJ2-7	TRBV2	CASHLGGVYEQYF	TGTGCCAGCCATCTCGGGGGGGTCTACGAGCAGTACTTC
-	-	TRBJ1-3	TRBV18	CASSPYSGNTIYF	TGTGCCAGCTCACCATACAGTGGAAACACCATATATTTT
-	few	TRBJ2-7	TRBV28	CASYQGYEQYF	TGTGCCAGCTACCAGGGGTACGAGCAGTACTTC
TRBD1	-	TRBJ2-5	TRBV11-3	CASSLGDRTGQETQYF	TGTGCCAGCAGCTTAGGGGATCGGACAGGACAGGAGACCCAGTACTTC
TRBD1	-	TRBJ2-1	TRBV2	CAVRRRDRGYNEQFF	TGTGCCGTCAGGCGGCGGGACAGGGGCTACAATGAGCAGTTCTTC
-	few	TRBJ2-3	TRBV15	CATSRAVSPDTQYF	TGTGCCACCAGCAGAGCCGTGAGCCCAGATACGCAGTATTTT
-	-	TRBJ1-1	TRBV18	CASNSGGTDTEAFF	TGTGCCAGCAACTCTGGGGGGACGGACACTGAAGCTTTCTTT
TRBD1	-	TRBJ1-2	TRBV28	CASSSGQGYGYTF	TGTGCCAGCAGTTCTGGACAGGGCTATGGCTACACCTTC
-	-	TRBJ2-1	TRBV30	CAWRADHYNEQFF	TGTGCCTGGAGAGCGGACCACTACAATGAGCAGTTCTTC
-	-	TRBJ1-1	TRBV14	CASSLAVERVNTEAFF	TGTGCCAGCAGCCTAGCAGTAGAACGGGTGAACACTGAAGCTTTCTTT
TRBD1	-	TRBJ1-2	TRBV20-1	CSARTGAGYTF	TGCAGTGCTAGGACAGGGGCAGGCTACACCTTC
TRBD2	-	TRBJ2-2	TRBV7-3	CASGLAGGANTGELFF	TGTGCCAGCGGATTGGCGGGGGGCGCGAACACCGGGGAGCTGTTTTTT
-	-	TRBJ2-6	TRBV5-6	CASSRGGGMGFSGANVLTF	TGTGCCAGCAGCCGGGGAGGAGGGATGGGGTTCTCTGGGGCCAACGTCCTGACTTTC
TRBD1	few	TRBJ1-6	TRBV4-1	CASSQAWDRDSPLHF	TGCGCCAGCAGCCAAGCTTGGGACAGAGATTCACCCCTCCACTTT